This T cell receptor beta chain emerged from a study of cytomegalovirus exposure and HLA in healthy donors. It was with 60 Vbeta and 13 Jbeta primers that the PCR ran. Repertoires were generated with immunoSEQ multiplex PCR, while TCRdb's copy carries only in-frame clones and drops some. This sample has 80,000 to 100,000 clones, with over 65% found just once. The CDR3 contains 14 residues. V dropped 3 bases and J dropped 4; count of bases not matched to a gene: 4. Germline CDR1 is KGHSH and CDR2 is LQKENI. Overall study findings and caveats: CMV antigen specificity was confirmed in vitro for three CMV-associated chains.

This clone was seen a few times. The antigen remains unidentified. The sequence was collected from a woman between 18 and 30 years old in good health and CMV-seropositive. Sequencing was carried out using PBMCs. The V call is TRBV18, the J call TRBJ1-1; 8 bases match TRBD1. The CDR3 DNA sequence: TGTGCCAGCTCACCGGGACAGGTGGGCACTGAAGCTTTCTTT. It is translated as CASSPGQVGTEAFF.